The 10 T cell receptor beta chains below all came from one sample that was sequenced in a study of blood T cell repertoires in COVID-19. Assay used: immunoSEQ multiplex PCR; TCRdb lists only in-frame clones, some missing. In the table there are about 59,000 clones, approximately 80% of which are singletons. The sample was peripheral blood. These receptors all stem from an elderly woman with active or convalescent COVID-19.

The rearrangement links TRBV4-1 to TRBJ2-2; D not certain. The CDR3 extends over 14 amino acids. V shed 1 base and J shed 4 bases, with 7 bases lying between them. Germline values: CDR1 MGHRA, CDR2 YSYEKL. This CDR3 reads CASSQVDTTGELFF. The CDR3 region has the DNA TGCGCCAGCAGCCAAGTCGACACCACCGGGGAGCTGTTTTTT.

This chain joins TRBV6-1 and TRBJ1-2; the D gene is possibly TRBD1 (6 bases). The CDR3 contains 15 residues. The germline gives CDR1 MNHNS, CDR2 SASEGT. The ends were cut back, 2 bases at V and 5 bases at J, with 15 bases in the middle. CDR3 in DNA: TGTGCCAGCAGTGAATACGGTCGGCAGGGGTATGGCTACACCTTC. It yields the protein CASSEYGRQGYGYTF.

The chain carries TRBV7-8 and TRBJ1-3; perhaps TRBD1 as D (6 bases). Per the germline V gene, CDR1 is SGHVS and CDR2 is FQNEAQ. V was trimmed by 5 bases and J by 0 bases, leaving 11 bases between them. The CDR3 loop spans 15 amino acids. The CDR3 region is CASSGGLYSGNTIYF. The CDR3 DNA reads TGTGCCAGCAGCGGGGGCCTTTACTCTGGAAACACCATATATTTT. Complete variable domain (other parts from reference TRBV7-8 and TRBJ1-3): GAGVSQSPRYKVAKRGQDVALRCDPISGHVSLFWYQQALGQGPEFLTYFQNEAQLDKSGLPSDRFFAERPEGSVSTLKIQRTQQEDSAVYLCASSGGLYSGNTIYFGEGSWLTVV.

This chain uses TRBV6-5 with TRBJ1-2; tentatively, D is TRBD1 (5 bases). Trimming removed 3 bases at V and 4 bases at J, with 9 bases between. The germline gives CDR1 MNHEY, CDR2 SVGAGI. The CDR3 spans 13 residues. The CDR3 DNA sequence: TGTGCCAGCAGTTATACGACAGCCTATGGCTACACCTTC. The encoded protein is CASSYTTAYGYTF.

This chain connects TRBV10-1 to TRBJ2-5, with 9 nucleotides matching TRBD1. The CDR3 is made up of 13 amino acids. Germline values: CDR1 WNHNN, CDR2 SYGVQD (reference sequence). Trimming removed 9 bases from V and 1 base from J; junction bases left unmatched: 3. The CDR3 protein is CASSDRGQETQYF. The DNA of the CDR3 is TGCGCCAGTTCGGACAGGGGCCAAGAGACCCAGTACTTC.

This rearrangement joins TRBV11-2 to TRBJ1-2; D remains ambiguous. Per germline, CDR1 SGHAT and CDR2 FQNNGV. The V end was cut by 5 bases, the J end by 4 bases, with 14 bases between. There are 14 residues in the CDR3. CDR3 residues: CASSPEGGLYGYTF. The CDR3 bases are TGTGCCAGCAGCCCCGAAGGAGGACTCTATGGCTACACCTTC. The variable domain in full, completed from reference TRBV11-2 and TRBJ1-2, reads EAGVAQSPRYKIIEKRQSVAFWCNPISGHATLYWYQQILGQGPKLLIQFQNNGVVDDSQLPKDRFSAERLKGVDSTLKIQPAKLEDSAVYLCASSPEGGLYGYTFGSGTRLTVV.

The count of this clone is one. The chain couples TRBV28 to TRBJ1-5, with D possibly being TRBD1 (5 bases). The CDR3 sequence is 15 residues long. Germline loops: CDR1 MDHEN, CDR2 SYDVKM. V shed 3 bases and J shed 3 bases, with 12 bases lying between them. The CDR3 DNA reads TGTGCCAGCAGTTTGGGGGGACCGGTCAATCAGCCCCAGCATTTT. This sequence encodes CASSLGGPVNQPQHF. Together with reference TRBV28 and TRBJ1-5, the CDR3 gives the full variable domain: DVKVTQSSRYLVKRTGEKVFLECVQDMDHENMFWYRQDPGLGLRLIYFSYDVKMKEKGDIPEGYSVSREKKERFSLILESASTNQTSMYLCASSLGGPVNQPQHFGDGTRLSIL.

V and J are TRBV5-8 and TRBJ2-5; 13 nucleotides agree with TRBD2. The length of the CDR3 is 16 residues. V gave up 4 bases and J gave up 3 bases; unmatched junction bases: 6. Germline V CDR1 and CDR2: SGHTS, YDEGEE. In DNA, the CDR3 is TGTGCCAGCAGCAAAGGGGGACTAGCGGGGAAAGAGACCCAGTACTTC. Translating it yields CASSKGGLAGKETQYF.

The chain employs TRBV3-1 (or the pseudogene TRBV3-2) and TRBJ2-7, with no clear D. Germline V gives CDR1 LGHDT, CDR2 YNNKEL (reference sequence). The V end was cut by 4 bases, the J end by 2 bases, with 6 bases between. The CDR3 sequence is 12 residues long. The CDR3 DNA reads TGTGCCAGCAGCCTGCAGACCTACGAGCAGTACTTC. This sequence encodes CASSLQTYEQYF.

The chain employs TRBV9 and TRBJ1-4; the D gene is possibly TRBD1 (5 bases). The CDR3 loop spans 14 amino acids. Trimming took off 3 bases at V and 4 bases at J, with 10 bases between the two ends. Germline lookup yields CDR1 SGDLS and CDR2 YYNGEE. CDR3 in amino acids: CASSATGGNEKLFF. DNA of the CDR3: TGTGCCAGCAGCGCGACGGGGGGTAATGAAAAACTGTTTTTT.